The 2 T cell receptor beta chains listed next were all sequenced from one sample in a study of early T cells in non-severe SARS-CoV-2 infection. In TCRdb, the 5' RACE reads were re-called with MiXCR into one record per CDR3 protein. The table shows 25,000 to 35,000 distinct CDR3 sequences, with approximately 5.2% occurring only once. The sequencing sample was made of whole blood. Receptors were obtained from an adult who was a healthcare worker with PCR-confirmed SARS-CoV-2 infection or an uninfected control (not recorded which).

This clonotype was counted at least ten times. This chain connects TRBV29-1 to TRBJ2-2, with D tentatively TRBD2 (5 bases). CDR1 is SQVTM, CDR2 ANQGSEA, per germline. V was trimmed by 1 base and J by 6 bases, leaving 6 bases between them. The CDR3 contains 12 residues. CDR3 in DNA: TGCAGCGTTGAAGGGCGGGCCGGGGAGCTGTTTTTT. Its translation: CSVEGRAGELFF.

This clonotype showed up many times. The chain employs TRBV27 and TRBJ2-5; D is ambiguous. CDR3 length: 12 residues. CDR1 and CDR2 (germline): MNHEY, SMNVEV (reference sequence). V gave up 8 bases and J gave up 2 bases, with 9 bases separating them. CDR3 sequence: CASSTRQETQYF. DNA of the CDR3: TGTGCCAGCTCTACCCGTCAAGAGACCCAGTACTTC.